The rows below give T cell receptor beta chains drawn from one sample of a study of CD8 T cells in Susac syndrome. TCRdb analysed the immunoSEQ multiplex PCR reads with MiXCR anew, one entry per CDR3 protein. This table holds hundreds of thousands of distinct CDR3 sequences, roughly 90% found once. Material: CD8+ T cells from PBMCs. These receptor sequences come from a human donor with multiple sclerosis. CDR3s include the opening cysteine and the closing phenylalanine or tryptophan. D genes are given only for firm matches. Not every row has a clone size; where given, it reads once, few, many or a size class.

size	D	J	V	DNA	CDR3
NA	TRBD2	TRBJ2-7	TRBV2	TGTGCCAGCAGTGAACGCGGGGGACTCTACGAGCAGTACTTC	CASSERGGLYEQYF
NA	TRBD1	TRBJ2-3	TRBV9	TGTGCCAGCTCCGACATGACAGGGAGCACAGATACGCAGTATTTT	CASSDMTGSTDTQYF
NA	NA	TRBJ2-7	TRBV28	TGTGCCAGCAGTTACTTGACAACCTTGAGCTCCTACGAGCAGTACTTC	CASSYLTTLSSYEQYF
NA	NA	TRBJ1-2	TRBV14	TGTGCCAGCAGCCAGGGACAAGATGGCTACACCTTC	CASSQGQDGYTF
NA	NA	TRBJ2-5	TRBV28	TGTGCCAGCAGTTCCTGGGACCTCGATCGGAGAGAGACCCAGTACTTC	CASSSWDLDRRETQYF
NA	NA	TRBJ2-2	TRBV28	TGTGCCAGCAGATCCCGGACAGATTCTTACACCGGGGAGCTGTTTTTT	CASRSRTDSYTGELFF
NA	TRBD1	TRBJ2-7	TRBV6-2/TRBV6-3	TGTGCCAGCAGCCACGGACAGGGTGGATACGAGCAGTACTTC	CASSHGQGGYEQYF
few	NA	TRBJ2-7	TRBV11-2	TGTGCCAGCAGTTTATCGGAGCAGTACTTC	CASSLSEQYF
NA	TRBD2	TRBJ2-7	TRBV5-1	TGCGCCAGCAGGGCGGGGGGGCTGGACGAGCAGTACTTC	CASRAGGLDEQYF
NA	TRBD1	TRBJ2-7	TRBV5-1	TGCGCCAGCAGCTTGCCGATTACCGGGACAGGGTATGCGCAGTACTTC	CASSLPITGTGYAQYF
NA	NA	TRBJ2-7	TRBV7-9	TGTGCCAGCAGCTTATCCGGGAAAGCTGGCTACGAGCAGTACTTC	CASSLSGKAGYEQYF
few	NA	TRBJ2-1	TRBV7-2	TGTGCCAGCAGCTTATCCCCGAGCAACGATGAGCAGTTCTTC	CASSLSPSNDEQFF
NA	TRBD2	TRBJ2-7	TRBV20-1	TGCAGTGCTAGAGAGTATGCGGGGGGGCCTTACGAGCAGTACTTC	CSAREYAGGPYEQYF
NA	NA	TRBJ2-1	TRBV5-8	TGTGCCAGCAGCTTCGGGCAGGGTAACAATGAGCAGTTCTTC	CASSFGQGNNEQFF
NA	NA	TRBJ1-4	TRBV14	TGTGCCAGCTCAACGGGTTTTTTTGATGAAAAACTGTTTTTT	CASSTGFFDEKLFF
NA	TRBD1	TRBJ2-7	TRBV27	TGTGCCAGCAGTTTGGGACAGGGGCAAAACGAGCAGTACTTC	CASSLGQGQNEQYF
NA	NA	TRBJ2-4	TRBV20-1	TGCAGTGCTAGAGGGGAGACAAACATTCAGTACTTC	CSARGETNIQYF
NA	NA	TRBJ2-5	TRBV11-3	TGTGCCAGCAGCTCCATGGACAGCAAATCTCCAGAGACCCAGTACTTC	CASSSMDSKSPETQYF
NA	NA	TRBJ1-1	TRBV27	TGTGCCAGCAGTCAATTCAGACAGGACACTGAAGCTTTCTTT	CASSQFRQDTEAFF
NA	TRBD2	TRBJ2-2	TRBV7-9	TGTGCCAGCTTCCCGGAACTAGCGCCCACCGGGGAGCTGTTTTTT	CASFPELAPTGELFF
NA	NA	TRBJ2-7	TRBV9	TGTGCCAGCAGCCTCAGGGAGGACGAGCAGTACTTC	CASSLREDEQYF
NA	TRBD2	TRBJ2-1	TRBV11-2	TGTGCCAGCAGCTTCCAGTACCCGACTAGCGGGAGGGCCTTGGCCTACAATGAGCAGTTCTTC	CASSFQYPTSGRALAYNEQFF
NA	NA	TRBJ2-3	TRBV12-2	TGTGCAAGTCGCTTAGCCAGGGCTAGAGGCACAGGAAAAAGCACAGATACGCAGTATTTT	CASRLARARGTGKSTDTQYF
NA	NA	TRBJ1-4	TRBV6-1	TGTGCCAGCAGTACGGGACCGTTTGCAACTAATGAAAAACTGTTTTTT	CASSTGPFATNEKLFF
NA	NA	TRBJ1-1	TRBV4-2	TGTGCCAGCAGCCAAGTTTGGACACCAAACACTGAAGCTTTCTTT	CASSQVWTPNTEAFF
NA	TRBD2	TRBJ2-7	TRBV10-3	TGTGCCATCAGCGGGTCTAGCGGGCAGGCCTACGAGCAGTACTTC	CAISGSSGQAYEQYF
NA	NA	TRBJ2-1	TRBV12-3/TRBV12-4	TGTGCCAGCAGGCCCTACAATGAGCAGTTCTTC	CASRPYNEQFF
NA	NA	TRBJ1-5	TRBV2	TGTGCCAGCAGTGAAGACTACCTTAGCAATGCCCAGCATTTT	CASSEDYLSNAQHF
NA	TRBD1	TRBJ2-6	TRBV20-1	TGCAGTGCTGTCCCGGGACAGGGCCTCTCTGGGGCCAACGTCCTGACTTTC	CSAVPGQGLSGANVLTF
NA	NA	TRBJ2-7	TRBV2	TGTGCCAGCAGTGGTATGGCAGCCTACGAGCAGTACTTC	CASSGMAAYEQYF